One sample yielded the 27 T cell receptor beta chains listed below, sequenced in a study of regulatory T cells in long-lasting Graves disease. Time point: persistent/refractory GD, antithyroid drugs over 5 years with positive TRAb. TCR sequences were obtained from RNA taken from PBMCs. Through Arm-PCR of CDR3 regions and iRepertoire HTBI primers, TCR beta libraries were built. TCRdb recomputed calls from the multiplex PCR reads with MiXCR, one row per CDR3 protein. The table records about 470,000 distinct CDR3 sequences, 20% to 25% of them present only once. The sample consisted of peripheral blood mononuclear cells (PBMCs), taken when the disease was refractory, from a patient treated with antithyroid drugs. The receptor set was obtained from a female donor with Graves disease.

The rearrangement links TRBV7-3 to TRBJ1-2; 8 bases fit TRBD1. The CDR3 totals 15 residues. Losses at the gene ends were 3 bases for V and 0 bases for J; bases not matched to a gene: 3. Germline values: CDR1 SGHTA, CDR2 FQGTGA. CDR3 residues: CASSLGTGANYGYTF. In DNA form, the CDR3 reads TGTGCCAGCAGCTTGGGGACAGGAGCTAACTATGGCTACACCTTC.

V is TRBV5-1 and J is TRBJ1-1; TRBD1 matches 8 bases. The CDR3 runs 15 residues. Per the germline V gene, CDR1 is SGHRS and CDR2 is YFSETQ. The trim removed 5 bases at V and 1 base at J, leaving 7 bases unmatched. The chain's CDR3 is CASSFPGQANTEAFF. DNA for the CDR3: TGCGCCAGCAGTTTTCCGGGACAGGCGAACACTGAAGCTTTCTTT.

This clonotype occurred a few times. A junction boundary mismatches the germline segment, possibly from a read error. V and J are TRBV6-1 and TRBJ2-4; the D call may be TRBD1 or TRBD2 (7 bases each). Germline-derived CDR1 and CDR2 are MNHNS and SASEGT. The CDR3 runs 12 residues. This CDR3 reads CATRAGGGIQHF. DNA of the CDR3: TGTGCCACCCGGGCAGGGGGGGGCATTCAGCACTTC.

The chain combines TRBV12-3 or TRBV12-4 with TRBJ1-2; D gene uncertain. The CDR3 runs 14 residues. Between the trimmed V and J ends, which lost 3 bases and 0 bases, there was a span of 8 bases. In DNA, the CDR3 is TGTGCCAGCAGTTTTAGTCGAACTAACTATGGCTACACCTTC. This sequence encodes CASSFSRTNYGYTF.

The chain uses TRBV10-3 and TRBJ2-2; 8 bases map to TRBD1. This CDR3 region has 19 residues. Germline CDR1 is ENHRY and CDR2 is SYGVKD. Trimming cost V 0 bases and J 1 base; bases outside gene matches: 10. This CDR3 is CAISESIQGARRNTGELFF. CDR3 in DNA: TGTGCCATCAGTGAGTCGATCCAGGGGGCGCGGCGGAACACCGGGGAGCTGTTTTTT.

There are many counts of this clonotype. The chain joins TRBV10-3 to TRBJ2-7, with TRBD1 as a possible D gene (6 bases). The CDR3 sequence is 13 residues long. V lost 2 bases and J lost 4, with 9 bases in between. Germline V gives CDR1 ENHRY, CDR2 SYGVKD. As DNA, the CDR3 is TGTGCCATCAGTGAGGCAGACAGGTACGAGCAGTACTTC. Amino acids: CAISEADRYEQYF.

V usage is TRBV19 and J usage is TRBJ1-3; no definite D call. The CDR3 has 16 residues. Germline CDR1 LNHDA, CDR2 SQIVND (reference sequence). Trimming stripped 3 bases from V and 2 bases from J, with 14 bases between. The CDR3 region has the DNA TGTGCCAGTAGTATGTGGAGGGAACAAGCTGGAAACACCATATATTTT. Amino acid sequence: CASSMWREQAGNTIYF. Variable domain in full (rest from reference TRBV19 and TRBJ1-3): DGGITQSPKYLFRKEGQNVTLSCEQNLNHDAMYWYRQDPGQGLRLIYYSQIVNDFQKGDIAEGYSVSREKKESFPLTVTSAQKNPTAFYLCASSMWREQAGNTIYFGEGSWLTVV.

The chain carries TRBV5-6 and TRBJ1-6; 9 bases line up with TRBD1. The CDR3 spans 15 residues. The V and J ends lost 4 bases and 11 bases, in that order; junction bases with no gene match: 10. The germline CDR1 and CDR2 sequences are SGHDT and YYEEEE. Here the CDR3 reads CASSLGQGSVAPLHF. The CDR3 coding sequence is TGTGCCAGCAGCCTCGGACAGGGGAGTGTGGCACCCCTCCACTTT.

The V gene is TRBV9, the J gene TRBJ2-1; 8 bases map to TRBD2. The germline V gene has CDR1 SGDLS and CDR2 YYNGEE. There are 16 residues in the CDR3. The V segment lost 4 bases and the J segment 8 bases; nucleotides outside the gene matches: 14. The CDR3 sequence: CASSPPGTRVVDEQFF. In DNA, the CDR3 is TGTGCCAGCAGCCCGCCCGGGACTAGAGTAGTGGATGAGCAGTTCTTC.

In DNA, the CDR3 is TGTGCCAGCATCTCCTCGGGCCTCAGGATCGTGAGCACCGGGGAGCTGTTTTTT. It translates to CASISSGLRIVSTGELFF. The chain joins TRBV28 to TRBJ2-2; D is undetermined. The CDR3 sequence is 18 residues long. The V gene lost 7 bases and the J gene lost 4 bases, with 25 bases spanning the gap. Germline CDR1 and CDR2: MDHEN and SYDVKM.

This clonotype appeared a few times. This chain joins TRBV7-2 and TRBJ1-2, with D perhaps matching TRBD1 (5 bases). Germline V lookup: CDR1 SGHTA, CDR2 FQGNSA. The V and J ends lost 5 bases and 4 bases respectively, with 14 bases between them. The CDR3 is 14 residues long. Written as DNA, the CDR3 is TGTGCCAGCAGCCCGGACGGGACCCCCTATGGCTACACCTTC. Amino acid sequence: CASSPDGTPYGYTF.

This clonotype was detected a few times. The rearrangement joins TRBV12-3 or TRBV12-4 to TRBJ1-5, with a tentative D call TRBD1 (6 bases). The CDR3 sequence is 14 residues long. The V gene lost 6 bases and the J gene lost 4 bases, with 13 bases spanning the gap. Here the CDR3 DNA reads TGTGCCAGCAGCTCGGGACACGTGAATCAGCCCCAGCATTTT. The encoded protein is CASSSGHVNQPQHF.

This clonotype was detected ten times or more. V usage is TRBV28 and J usage is TRBJ1-2; tentatively, D is TRBD1 (5 bases). V was cut by 3 bases and J by 8 bases, with 16 bases left in between. There are 14 residues in the CDR3. Germline CDR1 is MDHEN and CDR2 is SYDVKM. CDR3 loop: CASSLDIGTGGYTF. CDR3 coding DNA: TGTGCCAGCAGTTTGGACATCGGGACTGGAGGCTACACCTTC.

J is TRBJ1-3 and V is TRBV6-1, with 9 bases lining up with TRBD1. The V and J ends lost 8 bases and 2 bases, in that order; junction bases with no gene match: 4. This CDR3 comprises 14 residues. The germline V gene encodes CDR1 MNHNS and CDR2 SASEGT. The CDR3 sequence is CASWDRDTGNTIYF. The DNA for the CDR3 is TGTGCCAGCTGGGACAGGGACACTGGAAACACCATATATTTT.

This clonotype was counted a few times. V is TRBV4-2 and J is TRBJ1-4, with TRBD1 matching over 9 bases. The CDR3 totals 15 residues. V trimming: 1 base; J trimming: 7 bases; junction bases outside the gene matches: 4. Germline V gives CDR1 LGHNA, CDR2 YNFKEQ. CDR3 nucleotides: TGTGCCAGCAGCCAAGGGACAGGGGAGGGTGAAAAACTGTTTTTT. Encoded protein: CASSQGTGEGEKLFF.

A remark on this clonotype: This may be a read error: a much more frequent sequence differs by one nucleotide. The J gene is TRBJ2-7, the V gene TRBV12-3 or TRBV12-4, with 8 bases identical to TRBD1. This CDR3 region has 14 residues. Written as DNA, the CDR3 is TGTGCCAGCAGTTCCTCCGACAGGGGCCACGAGCAGCACTTC. It specifies CASSSSDRGHEQHF.

The chain has TRBV20-1 and TRBJ2-7; D is perhaps TRBD2 (6 bases). The V end was cut by 1 base, the J end by 2 bases, with 12 bases between. This CDR3 region has 14 residues. CDR1 and CDR2 from the germline V gene are DFQATT and SNEGSKA (reference sequence). CDR3 in DNA: TGCAGTGCTAGAGGTCTGGGGGGAACCTACGAGCAGTACTTC. It specifies CSARGLGGTYEQYF.

The rearrangement links TRBV7-2 to TRBJ2-7, with 15 positions matching TRBD2. CDR3 length equals 17 residues. The germline V gene encodes CDR1 SGHTA and CDR2 FQGNSA. The V segment lost 4 bases and the J segment 4 bases; nucleotides outside the gene matches: 8. This CDR3 reads CASSSSGLAGGRYEQYF. Written as DNA, the CDR3 is TGTGCCAGCAGCTCTTCCGGACTAGCGGGAGGGCGGTACGAGCAGTACTTC.

The chain combines TRBV6-9 with TRBJ2-7; possibly TRBD2 for D (5 bases). Germline V CDR1 and CDR2: MNHGY, SVAAGI. The CDR3 contains 15 residues. V shed 3 bases and J shed 2 bases, with 14 bases lying between them. CDR3 loop: CASSYTQSGPYEQYF. CDR3 sequence (DNA): TGTGCCAGCAGTTACACCCAGAGCGGACCCTACGAGCAGTACTTC.

The sample holds many counts of this clonotype. This CDR3 is CSARPSDGYEQYF. CDR3 in DNA: TGCAGTGCTAGACCGTCCGACGGCTACGAGCAGTACTTC. The chain has TRBV20-1 and TRBJ2-7, with no clear D. This CDR3 is 13 amino acids long. Trimming removed 2 bases at V and 3 bases at J, with 11 bases between. Germline assignment: CDR1 DFQATT and CDR2 SNEGSKA (reference sequence).

This clonotype was recorded at least ten times. This rearrangement joins TRBV7-9 to TRBJ1-2, with 9 bases aligning to TRBD1. Per germline, CDR1 SEHNR and CDR2 FQNEAQ (reference sequence). The CDR3 is made up of 17 amino acids. V dropped 6 bases and J dropped 8; count of bases not matched to a gene: 19. The CDR3 DNA sequence: TGTGCCAGCAGTCGGCGGACAGGGGCAGGGCACACATACGGCTACACCTTC. Residues: CASSRRTGAGHTYGYTF.

There are many counts of this clonotype. CDR3 in amino acids: CASKERDYEQYF. The DNA of the CDR3 is TGTGCCAGCAAGGAGCGGGACTACGAGCAGTACTTC. The chain couples TRBV6-1 to TRBJ2-7, with 7 bases lining up with TRBD2. V dropped 7 bases and J dropped 3; count of bases not matched to a gene: 3. Germline V lookup: CDR1 MNHNS, CDR2 SASEGT. The CDR3 spans 12 residues.

This clonotype was detected many times. The chain carries TRBV27 and TRBJ1-4; D possibly corresponds to TRBD1 (5 bases). Trimming removed 0 bases at V and 7 bases at J, with 12 bases between. The germline CDR1 and CDR2 sequences are MNHEY and SMNVEV (reference sequence). The CDR3 extends over 15 amino acids. CDR3 coding DNA: TGTGCCAGCAGTTTATCTTTGGGGGGTGGTGAAAAACTGTTTTTT. Protein: CASSLSLGGGEKLFF.

This clonotype was observed many times. The chain couples TRBV2 to TRBJ1-4; TRBD1 matches 7 bases. CDR1 and CDR2 from the germline V gene are SNHLY and FYNNEI. The CDR3 totals 15 residues. The J segment lost 1 base and the V segment lost 6 bases, leaving 5 bases of the junction unmatched. Written as DNA, the CDR3 is TGTGCCAGCAGGACCTACAGGGGAACTAATGAAAAACTGTTTTTT. This translates into CASRTYRGTNEKLFF.

The V and J genes are TRBV28 and TRBJ2-3; D gene unclear. Trimming stripped 5 bases from V and 5 bases from J, with 14 bases between. Germline values: CDR1 MDHEN, CDR2 SYDVKM. This CDR3 spans 14 amino acids. For the CDR3, the DNA is TGTGCCAGCAGTGGCCGCTTAGCTATAGATACGCAGTATTTT. Amino acid sequence: CASSGRLAIDTQYF.

The V gene is TRBV9, the J gene TRBJ2-5; 11 positions agree with TRBD2. The germline V gene has CDR1 SGDLS and CDR2 YYNGEE. J lost 5 bases, V lost 3 bases, and 12 bases had no gene match. The CDR3 is made up of 17 amino acids. The CDR3 sequence: CASSAEPGLAASETQYF. The CDR3 bases are TGTGCCAGCAGCGCTGAACCGGGACTAGCGGCCTCGGAGACCCAGTACTTC. Combining the CDR3 with reference TRBV9 and TRBJ2-5 gives the whole variable domain DSGVTQTPKHLITATGQRVTLRCSPRSGDLSVYWYQQSLDQGLQFLIQYYNGEERAKGNILERFSAQQFPDLHSELNLSSLELGDSALYFCASSAEPGLAASETQYFGPGTRLLVL.

This clonotype was counted many times. The chain is built from TRBV12-3 or TRBV12-4 and TRBJ2-2, with TRBD2 as a possible D gene (6 bases). The V end lost 6 bases, the J end lost 8 bases, and 16 bases lay between the germline ends. The length of the CDR3 is 14 residues. CDR3 region: CASSPGGITGELFF. The DNA of the CDR3 is TGTGCCAGCAGCCCCGGGGGAATAACGGGGGAGCTGTTTTTT.